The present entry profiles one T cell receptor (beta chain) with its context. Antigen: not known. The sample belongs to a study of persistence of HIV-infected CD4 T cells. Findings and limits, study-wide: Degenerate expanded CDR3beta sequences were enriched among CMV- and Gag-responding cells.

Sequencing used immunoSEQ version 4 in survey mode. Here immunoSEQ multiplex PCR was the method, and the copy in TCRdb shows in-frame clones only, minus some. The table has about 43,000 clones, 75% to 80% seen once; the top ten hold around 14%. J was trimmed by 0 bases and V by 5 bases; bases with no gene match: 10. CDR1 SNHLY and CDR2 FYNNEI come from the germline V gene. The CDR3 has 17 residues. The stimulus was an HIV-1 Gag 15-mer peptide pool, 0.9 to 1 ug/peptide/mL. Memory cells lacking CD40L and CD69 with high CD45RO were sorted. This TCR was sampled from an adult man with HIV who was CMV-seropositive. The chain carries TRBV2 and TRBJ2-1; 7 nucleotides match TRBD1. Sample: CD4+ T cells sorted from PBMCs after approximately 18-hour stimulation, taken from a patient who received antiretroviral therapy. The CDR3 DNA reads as TGTGCCAGCAGTACTCGGACAGGCCCGAGCTCCTACAATGAGCAGTTCTTC. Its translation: CASSTRTGPSSYNEQFF.